The 9 T cell receptor beta chains in this list originate from one sample, sequenced in a study of T cells in Graves' hyperthyroidism and ophthalmopathy. RNA transcripts were the template for amplifying TCR beta CDR3 regions. An initial round of RT-PCR targeting the TCR CDR3 relied on the HTBI primer set. TCRdb reprocessed the multiplex PCR reads via MiXCR and lists one record per CDR3 protein. Of roughly 510,000 distinct CDR3 sequences listed, roughly 20% are singletons. The material sequenced was blood. These receptors all come from a man younger than 35 with Graves' hyperthyroidism.

This clonotype was counted at least ten times. This chain links TRBV6-2 or TRBV6-3 with TRBJ1-1, with D perhaps matching TRBD1 (6 bases). Germline-derived CDR1 and CDR2 are MNHEY and SVGEGT. V lost 7 bases and J lost 4, with 19 bases in between. The CDR3 is 15 residues long. The DNA of the CDR3 is TGTGCCAGCACCCAGGGGCAGGGCGGTATCACTGAAGCTTTCTTT. Translated, it gives CASTQGQGGITEAFF.

This clonotype was seen a handful of times. The chain has TRBV6-1 and TRBJ2-7; D may be TRBD1 or TRBD2 (6 bases each). Trimming shortened V by 1 base and J by 3 bases, and 10 bases separated the two germline ends. CDR3 length: 14 residues. Germline V gene sequence: CDR1 MNHNS, CDR2 SASEGT. The DNA for the CDR3 is TGTGCCAGCAGTGAAGAACAGGGACTCTACGAGCAGTACTTC. This gives the protein CASSEEQGLYEQYF.

This chain connects TRBV6-1 to TRBJ2-7, with D perhaps TRBD2 (7 bases). Trimming removed 8 bases from V and 2 bases from J, with 16 bases in between. Germline values: CDR1 MNHNS, CDR2 SASEGT. This CDR3 spans 14 amino acids. For the CDR3, the DNA is TGTGCCAGCTCCAGGGGCGGGGGACCCTACGAGCAGTACTTC. Translating gives CASSRGGGPYEQYF.

This clonotype was recorded at least ten times. The chain has TRBV24-1 and TRBJ2-2, with 8 bases that match TRBD2. With 9 bases clipped from V and 1 base from J, the junction kept 3 bases outside the gene matches. The CDR3 has 14 residues. CDR1 and CDR2 from the germline V gene are KGHDR and SFDVKD. The CDR3 sequence is CATETSGNTGELFF. In nucleotides, the CDR3 is TGTGCCACCGAAACTAGCGGGAACACCGGGGAGCTGTTTTTT.

This clonotype turned up a few times. This sequence joins TRBV28 and TRBJ2-7, with D hard to call. The V gene's germline CDR1 is MDHEN and CDR2 SYDVKM. V shed 3 bases and J shed 0 bases, with 18 bases lying between them. There are 17 residues in the CDR3. The CDR3 spells CASSFLSDGSSSYEQYF. The DNA for the CDR3 is TGTGCCAGCAGTTTCCTATCAGACGGAAGCAGCTCCTACGAGCAGTACTTC.

In its sample, this clonotype was seen many times. The J gene is TRBJ1-1, the V gene TRBV7-8, with TRBD1 identical over 8 bases. The CDR3 loop spans 13 amino acids. Germline V gives CDR1 SGHVS, CDR2 FQNEAQ. The ends lost 1 base at V and 8 bases at J; junction bases unmatched: 3. The CDR3 DNA is TGTGCCAGCAGCTTAGACAGGGGGGCCGAAGCTTTCTTT. Translation gives CASSLDRGAEAFF. Together with reference TRBV7-8 and TRBJ1-1, the CDR3 gives the full variable domain: GAGVSQSPRYKVAKRGQDVALRCDPISGHVSLFWYQQALGQGPEFLTYFQNEAQLDKSGLPSDRFFAERPEGSVSTLKIQRTQQEDSAVYLCASSLDRGAEAFFGQGTRLTVV.

The sample holds one count of this clonotype. The chain employs TRBV7-9 and TRBJ2-2, with D hard to call. V was clipped by 2 bases and J by 2 bases, with 9 bases between them. The CDR3 loop spans 15 amino acids. Germline V gene lookup returns CDR1 SEHNR and CDR2 FQNEAQ (reference sequence). The CDR3 bases are TGTGCCAGCAGCTTAAAATCGCCTAACACCGGGGAGCTGTTTTTT. This translates into CASSLKSPNTGELFF.

This clonotype was seen ten or more times. The gene calls are TRBV5-5 and TRBJ2-7; D unresolved. The CDR3 loop spans 14 amino acids. CDR1 and CDR2 (germline): SGHKS, YYEKEE (reference sequence). V was pared by 2 bases and J by 1 base, with 10 bases between. CDR3 sequence reads: CASSFLSESYEQYF. CDR3 nucleotide sequence: TGTGCCAGCAGCTTTCTCTCCGAATCCTACGAGCAGTACTTC. Looking up the rest from reference TRBV5-5 and TRBJ2-7 gives the full variable domain: DAGVTQSPTHLIKTRGQQVTLRCSPISGHKSVSWYQQVLGQGPQFIFQYYEKEERGRGNFPDRFSARQFPNYSSELNVNALLLGDSALYLCASSFLSESYEQYFGPGTRLTVT.

This clonotype was detected many times. The chain carries TRBV5-1 and TRBJ1-1, with D possibly TRBD1 on 6 matching bases. CDR1 and CDR2 from the germline V gene are SGHRS and YFSETQ. V was trimmed by 5 bases and J by 0 bases, leaving 11 bases between them. The length of the CDR3 is 14 residues. CDR3 nucleotide sequence: TGCGCCAGCAGACTAGGACAGCTGAACACTGAAGCTTTCTTT. It translates to CASRLGQLNTEAFF.